This T cell receptor beta chain derives from a study of T cell repertoires in cytomegalovirus infection. Study information: CMV infection and matching HLA type were both indicated by public TCR beta signatures. Study results and limitations: Clonotypes of TCR beta that were HLA-C-restricted and CMV-specific dominated the ex vivo response. Summed frequency of public TCR beta families distinguished CMV carriers with the relevant HLA.

Note on this clonotype: No antigen is known for it.

TCRdb processed the reads anew with MiXCR; each CDR3 protein has one entry. This sample has around 290,000 distinct CDR3 sequences, with about 25% found just once. Germline V gives CDR1 PRHDT, CDR2 FYEKMQ (reference sequence). V was trimmed by 4 bases and J by 4 bases, leaving 14 bases between them. The CDR3 runs 15 residues. J is TRBJ1-3 and V is TRBV13; D remains unclear. The sequence was collected from a human donor in good health (CMV status not recorded). Some clones in this sample may be carry-over from other donors' samples. Sequenced input: PBMCs. CDR3 bases: TGTGCCAGCAGCTCCCGGCCCTCCGACGGAAACACCATATATTTT. Translated, it gives CASSSRPSDGNTIYF. The full variable domain, its missing parts supplied by reference TRBV13 and TRBJ1-3, is AAGVIQSPRHLIKEKRETATLKCYPIPRHDTVYWYQQGPGQDPQFLISFYEKMQSDKGSIPDRFSAQQFSDYHSELNMSSLELGDSALYFCASSSRPSDGNTIYFGEGSWLTVV.